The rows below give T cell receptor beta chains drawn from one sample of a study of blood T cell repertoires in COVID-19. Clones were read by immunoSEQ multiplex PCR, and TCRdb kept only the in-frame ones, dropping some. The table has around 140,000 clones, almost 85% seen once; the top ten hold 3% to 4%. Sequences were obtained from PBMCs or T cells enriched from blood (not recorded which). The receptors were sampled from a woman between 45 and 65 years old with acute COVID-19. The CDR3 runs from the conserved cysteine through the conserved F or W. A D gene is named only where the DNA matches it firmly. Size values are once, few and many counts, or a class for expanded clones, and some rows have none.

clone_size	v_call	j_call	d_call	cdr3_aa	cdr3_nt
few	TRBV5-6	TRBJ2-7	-	CASSLGQNYEQYF	TGTGCCAGCAGCTTGGGACAGAACTACGAGCAGTACTTC
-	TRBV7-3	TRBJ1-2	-	CASSLGGFDGYTF	TGTGCCAGCAGCTTAGGCGGGTTCGACGGCTACACCTTC
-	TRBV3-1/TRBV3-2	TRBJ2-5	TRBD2	CASSRGLAGGQETQYF	TGTGCCAGCAGCCGAGGACTAGCGGGAGGCCAAGAGACCCAGTACTTC
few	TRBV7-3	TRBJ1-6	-	CASSLSPGDSPLHF	TGTGCCAGCAGCTTAAGTCCAGGTGATTCACCCCTCCACTTT
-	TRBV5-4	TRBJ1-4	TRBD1	CASSADRGTNEKLFF	TGTGCCAGCAGCGCCGACAGGGGAACTAATGAAAAACTGTTTTTT
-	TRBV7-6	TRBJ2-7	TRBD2	CASSFQTSAEQYF	TGTGCCAGCAGCTTCCAGACTAGCGCCGAGCAGTACTTC
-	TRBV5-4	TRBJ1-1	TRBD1	CASSLPGQGYTEAFF	TGTGCCAGCAGCCTGCCGGGACAGGGATATACTGAAGCTTTCTTT
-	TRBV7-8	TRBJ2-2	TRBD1	CASSPTRPGQGSGELFF	TGTGCCAGCAGCCCTACCAGACCGGGACAGGGATCCGGGGAGCTGTTTTTT
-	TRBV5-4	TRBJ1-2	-	CASLRGAPANYGYTF	TGTGCCAGCCTCCGGGGGGCCCCAGCTAACTATGGCTACACCTTC
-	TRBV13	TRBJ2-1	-	CASSLGQASYNEQFF	TGTGCCAGCAGCTTAGGCCAGGCGTCCTACAATGAGCAGTTCTTC